These 3 T cell receptor beta chains share one sample of origin, sequenced in a study of cytomegalovirus exposure and HLA in healthy donors. PCR employed 60 Vbeta and 13 Jbeta primers. Sequenced by immunoSEQ multiplex PCR; TCRdb stores in-frame clones only, minus some. The sample lists hundreds of thousands of clones, around 84% occurring once. The sequencing input was PBMCs. These receptors all come from a girl aged 2 to 10 in good health and CMV-seronegative.

CDR3 in amino acids: CASSLESVNTEAFF. Written as DNA, the CDR3 is TGTGCCAGCAGCTTAGAGTCAGTGAACACTGAAGCTTTCTTT. This chain uses TRBV7-8 with TRBJ1-1; D not resolved. The CDR3 runs to 14 residues. Germline V lookup: CDR1 SGHVS, CDR2 FQNEAQ. Trimming took off 1 base at V and 0 bases at J, with 6 bases between the two ends.

The gene calls are TRBV10-2 and TRBJ1-3; D is uncertain. Looked up from germline, CDR1 is WSHSY and CDR2 is SAAADI. Deletions cut 2 bases from V and 2 bases from J, with 16 bases between. This CDR3 has 17 amino acids. The CDR3 bases are TGCGCCAGCAGTGAGCGCACTATGCGCGGGGCTGGAAACACCATATATTTT. Amino acid sequence: CASSERTMRGAGNTIYF.

V is TRBV7-8 and J is TRBJ2-2, with 14 bases lining up with TRBD2. CDR3 size: 18 residues. From germline, CDR1 is SGHVS and CDR2 FQNEAQ. V lost 7 bases and J lost 5; bases outside the gene matches: 12. CDR3 in DNA: TGTGCCAGCACCCAGGGACTAGCGGGAGTGAAGGTTACCGGGGAGCTGTTTTTT. Translating gives CASTQGLAGVKVTGELFF. Looking up the rest from reference TRBV7-8 and TRBJ2-2 gives the full variable domain: GAGVSQSPRYKVAKRGQDVALRCDPISGHVSLFWYQQALGQGPEFLTYFQNEAQLDKSGLPSDRFFAERPEGSVSTLKIQRTQQEDSAVYLCASTQGLAGVKVTGELFFGEGSRLTVL.